Below, 5 T cell receptor beta chains from the same sample are listed, as sequenced in a study of PD-1 blockade in classical Hodgkin lymphoma. Following autologous stem cell transplantation, relapse occurred in every patient, and exposure to brentuximab vedotin varied. TCRdb's copy holds only in-frame clones and misses some; the assay was immunoSEQ multiplex PCR. The profile shows some 15,000 clones, around four fifths of them singletons. The starting material was peripheral blood mononuclear cells (PBMCs), obtained before the second cycle of nivolumab. The receptors were sampled from a human donor with classical Hodgkin lymphoma.

The V and J genes are TRBV12-5 and TRBJ1-5; D is undetermined. Germline V gene data show CDR1 as LGHNT and CDR2 as FRNRAP. There are 13 residues in the CDR3. V lost 3 bases and J lost 8, with 11 bases in between. The CDR3 sequence is CASGLGPDKPQHF. DNA for the CDR3: TGTGCTAGTGGTTTAGGTCCCGATAAGCCCCAGCATTTT.

This chain joins TRBV7-2 and TRBJ2-5, with TRBD2 matching over 12 bases. Per germline, CDR1 SGHTA and CDR2 FQGNSA. Trimming at V came to 0 bases and at J to 5 bases, leaving 10 bases not matched to a gene. The CDR3 has 18 residues. The CDR3 DNA reads as TGTGCCAGCAGCTTAGCGCTGCTAGCGGGGGGGCAAGGGGAGACCCAGTACTTC. Encoded protein: CASSLALLAGGQGETQYF.

This clone has more than one count but fewer than ten. The chain recombines TRBV5-6 with TRBJ2-5; D might be TRBD1 (5 bases). The CDR3 consists of 15 residues. Trimming removed 4 bases from V and 4 bases from J, with 17 bases in between. The germline gives CDR1 SGHDT, CDR2 YYEEEE. CDR3 nucleotide sequence: TGTGCCAGCAGCCCAGTGGGGCAGGGCGGAGAGACCCAGTACTTC. This translates into CASSPVGQGGETQYF. The full variable domain, completed using reference TRBV5-6 and TRBJ2-5, is DAGVTQSPTHLIKTRGQQVTLRCSPKSGHDTVSWYQQALGQGPQFIFQYYEEEERQRGNFPDRFSGHQFPNYSSELNVNALLLGDSALYLCASSPVGQGGETQYFGPGTRLLVL.

This chain joins TRBV7-8 and TRBJ2-7; 7 positions agree with TRBD1. Germline V CDR1 and CDR2: SGHVS, FQNEAQ. There are 14 residues in the CDR3. V was clipped by 6 bases and J by 3 bases; unmatched bases: 8. CDR3 sequence: CASRPRTGSYEQYF. CDR3 bases: TGTGCCAGCAGGCCAAGGACAGGCAGCTACGAGCAGTACTTC.

The chain carries TRBV27 and TRBJ2-7; 9 bases map to TRBD1. Germline assignment: CDR1 MNHEY and CDR2 SMNVEV (reference sequence). The CDR3 is made up of 16 amino acids. Trimming took 4 bases from V and 3 from J; bases not matched to a gene: 10. The chain's CDR3 is CASSSPGQGPIYEQYF. The CDR3 DNA sequence: TGTGCCAGCAGTTCACCCGGACAGGGGCCAATCTACGAGCAGTACTTC.